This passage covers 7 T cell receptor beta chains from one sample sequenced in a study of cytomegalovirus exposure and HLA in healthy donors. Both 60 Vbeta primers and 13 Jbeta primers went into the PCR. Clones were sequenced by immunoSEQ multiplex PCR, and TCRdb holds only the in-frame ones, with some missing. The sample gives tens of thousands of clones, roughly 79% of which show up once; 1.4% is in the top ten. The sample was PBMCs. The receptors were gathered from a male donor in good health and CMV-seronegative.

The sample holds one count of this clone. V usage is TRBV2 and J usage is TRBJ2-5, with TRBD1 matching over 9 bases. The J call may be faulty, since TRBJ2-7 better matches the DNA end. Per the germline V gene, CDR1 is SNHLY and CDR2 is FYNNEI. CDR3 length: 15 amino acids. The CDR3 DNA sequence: TGTGCCAGCAGTGAAGGACGGGACAGGGTTAACGAGCAGTACTTC. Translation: CASSEGRDRVNEQYF.

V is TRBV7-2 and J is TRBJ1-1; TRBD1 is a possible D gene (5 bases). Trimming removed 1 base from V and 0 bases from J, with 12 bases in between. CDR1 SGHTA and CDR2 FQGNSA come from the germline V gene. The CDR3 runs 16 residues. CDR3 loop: CASSLDGGVLNTEAFF. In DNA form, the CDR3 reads TGTGCCAGCAGCTTAGATGGGGGGGTTTTGAACACTGAAGCTTTCTTT.

CDR3 nucleotides: TGTGCCAGCTCACCACCGGGACTAGTCTTGGAGACCCAGTACTTC. Amino acids: CASSPPGLVLETQYF. The V and J genes are TRBV18 and TRBJ2-5; 8 nucleotides line up with TRBD2. The CDR3 consists of 15 residues. CDR1 is KGHSH, CDR2 LQKENI, per germline. Trimming removed 0 bases from V and 5 bases from J; junction bases left unmatched: 5.

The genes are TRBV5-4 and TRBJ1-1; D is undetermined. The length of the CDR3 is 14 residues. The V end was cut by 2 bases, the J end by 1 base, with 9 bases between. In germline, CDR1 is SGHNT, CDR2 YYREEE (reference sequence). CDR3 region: CASSLTTGNTEAFF. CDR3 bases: TGTGCCAGCAGCTTAACAACGGGGAACACTGAAGCTTTCTTT.

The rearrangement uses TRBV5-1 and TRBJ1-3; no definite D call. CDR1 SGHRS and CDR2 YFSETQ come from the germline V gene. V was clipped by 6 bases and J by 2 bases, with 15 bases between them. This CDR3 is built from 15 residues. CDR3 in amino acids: CASTLTGIPGNTIYF. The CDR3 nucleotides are TGCGCCAGCACCTTAACGGGGATCCCTGGAAACACCATATATTTT.

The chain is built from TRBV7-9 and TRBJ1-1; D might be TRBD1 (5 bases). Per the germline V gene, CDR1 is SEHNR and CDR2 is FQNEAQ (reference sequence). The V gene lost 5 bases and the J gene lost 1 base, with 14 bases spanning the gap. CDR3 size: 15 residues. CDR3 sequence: CASSPTGRGNTEAFF. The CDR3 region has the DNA TGTGCCAGCAGCCCCACGGGGCGGGGGAACACTGAAGCTTTCTTT.

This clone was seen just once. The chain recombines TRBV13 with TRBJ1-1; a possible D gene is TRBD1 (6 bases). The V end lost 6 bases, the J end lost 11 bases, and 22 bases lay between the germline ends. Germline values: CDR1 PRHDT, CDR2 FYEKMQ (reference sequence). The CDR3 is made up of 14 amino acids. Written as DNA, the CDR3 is TGTGCCAGCAGTTACGACAGGCCCACACCCCGGGCTTTCTTT. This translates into CASSYDRPTPRAFF.